This T cell receptor beta chain was captured in a study of neurological immune-mediated disorders. The time point: longitudinal time-point 3. This clonotype was seen repeatedly, ten times or more. Each CDR3 protein is one row after TCRdb ran MiXCR on the 5' RACE reads. This table has some 43,000 distinct CDR3 sequences, roughly 13% appearing once. The CDR3 totals 13 residues. V lost 2 bases and J 1 base, leaving 4 bases between the germline ends. The germline V gene has CDR1 LGHDT and CDR2 YNNKEL (reference sequence). The chain combines TRBV3-1 with TRBJ2-3; D is uncertain. This TCR was sampled from a male donor with HTLV-1-associated myelopathy (HAM/TSP). The specimen sequenced was PBMCs. The CDR3: CASSQQGTDTQYF. DNA for the CDR3: TGTGCCAGCAGCCAACAGGGCACAGATACGCAGTATTTT.